This T cell receptor (beta chain) emerged from a study of breast tumors, draining lymph nodes, adjacent tissues. Samples came from axillary lymph nodes draining the breast cancer. TCRdb called the multiplex PCR reads again in MiXCR, with one record for every CDR3 protein. The sample consists of 200,000 to 250,000 distinct CDR3 sequences, about 30% of them appearing once. CDR1 and CDR2 (germline): SQVTM, ANQGSEA. The CDR3 spans 13 residues. This receptor was obtained from a female donor with breast cancer. Some clones in this sample may be carry-over from other donors' samples. The sample comprised axillary lymph node tissue. V usage is TRBV29-1 and J usage is TRBJ2-5, with D possibly being TRBD2 (6 bases). CDR3 in DNA: TGCACCGTCCAGGAGGGCTGGCAAGAGACCCAGTACTTC. Its translation is CTVQEGWQETQYF.